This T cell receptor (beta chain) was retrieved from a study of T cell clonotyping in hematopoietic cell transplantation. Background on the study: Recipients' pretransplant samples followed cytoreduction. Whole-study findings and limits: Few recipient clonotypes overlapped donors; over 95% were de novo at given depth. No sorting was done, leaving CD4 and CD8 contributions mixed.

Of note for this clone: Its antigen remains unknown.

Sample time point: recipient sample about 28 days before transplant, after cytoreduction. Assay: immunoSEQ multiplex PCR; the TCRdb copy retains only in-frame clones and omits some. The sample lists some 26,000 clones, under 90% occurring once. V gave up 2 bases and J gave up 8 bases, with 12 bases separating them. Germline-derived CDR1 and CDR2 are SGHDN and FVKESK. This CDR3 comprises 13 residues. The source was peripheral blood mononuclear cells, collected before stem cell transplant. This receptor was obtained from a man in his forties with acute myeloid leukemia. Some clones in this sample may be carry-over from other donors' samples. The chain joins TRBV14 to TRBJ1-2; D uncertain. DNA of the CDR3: TGTGCCAGCAGCCAACAGACATGGGAGGGCTACACCTTC. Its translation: CASSQQTWEGYTF.